This TCR beta chain was found in a study of monozygotic twins with inflammatory bowel disease. As to this clonotype: No antigen is known for it.

Findings and caveats of the study: Concordant and discordant twins showed no difference in repertoire similarity, possibly from limited power.

TCRdb re-called the 5' RACE reads and gives one entry per CDR3 protein, without DNA. There are approximately 400,000 distinct CDR3 sequences in the sample, with approximately 2.3% held by the top ten. Sequencing was carried out using blood. The clonotype originates from a human donor with ulcerative colitis or Crohn's disease, or a healthy co-twin of an affected twin (not recorded which).

The CDR3 spells CASSLGEGTNEKLFF. The J gene is TRBJ1-4, the V gene TRBV7-9. The CDR3 length is 15 residues. Looked up from germline, CDR1 is SEHNR and CDR2 is FQNEAQ (reference sequence).